These T cell receptor beta chains were read from a single sample in a study of blood T cells in healthy people across ages. TCRdb re-called the 5' RACE reads through MiXCR, storing one row per CDR3 protein. Here the sample spans under 800,000 distinct CDR3 sequences, 20% to 25% being singletons. The sample taken for sequencing was blood. The receptors stem from a man in his 70s in good health. CDR3s include the opening cysteine and the closing phenylalanine or tryptophan. A D gene is named only where the DNA matches it firmly. For some rows the clone size is stated as once, few or many, or as a class when expanded; others skip it.

v_call,j_call,clone_size,d_call,cdr3_aa,cdr3_nt
TRBV7-3,TRBJ2-1,.,.,CASSLTYRTTSSYNEQFF,TGTGCCAGCAGCTTAACGTACAGGACTACGAGCTCCTACAATGAGCAGTTCTTC
TRBV3-1,TRBJ2-5,many,.,CASSQDGVRQETQYF,TGTGCCAGCAGCCAAGATGGGGTCAGACAAGAGACCCAGTACTTC
TRBV5-1,TRBJ2-7,few,.,CASSGMGGSYEQYF,TGCGCCAGCAGCGGGATGGGGGGTTCCTACGAGCAGTACTTC
TRBV3-1,TRBJ2-2,.,TRBD1,CASSPLPLGGTGIPRNTGELFF,TGTGCCAGCAGCCCATTACCCCTTGGAGGGACAGGGATTCCTAGGAACACCGGGGAGCTGTTTTTT
TRBV18,TRBJ2-3,few,.,CASSPVDSTDTQYF,TGTGCCAGCTCACCGGTCGACAGCACAGATACGCAGTATTTT
TRBV5-1,TRBJ2-5,.,.,CASRGDTFQETQYF,TGCGCCAGCAGGGGGGACACCTTTCAAGAGACCCAGTACTTC
TRBV12-3/TRBV12-4,TRBJ1-1,many,.,CASSLGFGTEAFF,TGTGCCAGCAGTTTAGGGTTCGGCACTGAAGCTTTCTTT
TRBV28,TRBJ2-7,.,.,CASSLLSGTPVGQYF,TGTGCCAGCAGTTTATTGAGTGGGACCCCCGTGGGGCAGTACTTC
TRBV20-1,TRBJ2-5,.,TRBD2,CSASGGKGETQYF,TGCAGTGCCAGCGGGGGAAAGGGAGAGACCCAGTACTTC
TRBV7-2,TRBJ2-2,many,.,CASSYPRAGELFF,TGTGCCAGCAGCTATCCCCGCGCCGGGGAGCTGTTTTTT
TRBV20-1,TRBJ2-2,.,TRBD2,CSARATSGSGEELFF,TGCAGTGCTAGAGCGACTAGCGGGAGCGGAGAGGAGCTGTTTTTT
TRBV6-6,TRBJ1-1,many,TRBD1,CASSYSSGGGTEAFF,TGTGCCAGCAGTTACTCGTCAGGGGGTGGGACTGAAGCTTTCTTT
TRBV7-8,TRBJ2-1,few,.,CASSLDSFSYNEQFF,TGTGCCAGCAGCTTGGACTCCTTCTCCTACAATGAGCAGTTCTTC
TRBV18,TRBJ2-3,.,TRBD1,CASSPPSQGRTDTQYF,TGTGCCAGCTCACCACCGTCACAGGGGCGCACAGATACGCAGTATTTT
TRBV7-2,TRBJ2-7,few,TRBD2,CASSAVLARSSYEQYF,TGTGCCAGCAGCGCCGTACTAGCGAGAAGCTCCTACGAGCAGTACTTC
TRBV18,TRBJ2-5,few,TRBD2,CASSPSIAGQETQYF,TGTGCCAGCTCACCATCTATAGCGGGGCAAGAGACCCAGTACTTC
TRBV28,TRBJ2-5,many,TRBD1,CASQKWGTDQETQYF,TGTGCCAGCCAAAAATGGGGGACAGACCAAGAGACCCAGTACTTC
TRBV6-6,TRBJ1-4,few,.,CASTLDGVPKLFF,TGTGCCAGCACCTTAGACGGGGTCCCGAAACTGTTTTTT
TRBV4-3,TRBJ1-1,few,.,CASSQDRKSRFGEAFF,TGCGCCAGCAGCCAAGATAGAAAAAGTAGGTTCGGTGAAGCTTTCTTT
TRBV24-1,TRBJ2-2,few,.,CATSGTVNTGELFF,TGTGCCACCAGTGGGACAGTGAACACCGGGGAGCTGTTTTTT
TRBV11-2,TRBJ2-5,many,TRBD2,CASSLGGLAGLQETQYF,TGTGCCAGCAGCTTAGGGGGACTAGCGGGCCTCCAAGAGACCCAGTACTTC
TRBV29-1,TRBJ2-3,.,.,CSVDKGTGTQYF,TGCAGCGTTGACAAGGGTACAGGTACGCAGTATTTT
TRBV28,TRBJ1-1,.,.,CASSIPGPRTEAFF,TGTGCCAGCAGTATACCGGGACCGAGGACTGAAGCTTTCTTT
TRBV19,TRBJ1-5,.,.,CASSIGTRDQPQHF,TGTGCCAGTAGTATAGGGACCAGGGATCAGCCCCAGCATTTT
TRBV6-5,TRBJ1-1,many,.,CASRVGQNTEAFF,TGTGCCAGCAGGGTGGGTCAAAACACTGAAGCTTTCTTT
TRBV14,TRBJ2-1,.,TRBD1,CASSGDRGLPYNEQFF,TGTGCCAGCAGCGGAGACAGGGGCTTGCCCTACAATGAGCAGTTCTTC
TRBV6-2/TRBV6-3,TRBJ2-7,few,TRBD2,CASRTLAGLYEQYF,TGTGCCAGCAGAACCTTAGCGGGACTTTACGAGCAGTACTTC
TRBV7-8,TRBJ2-5,few,TRBD2,CASSPGTSGRRLEETQYF,TGTGCCAGCAGTCCAGGGACTAGCGGGAGAAGGTTGGAAGAGACCCAGTACTTC
TRBV28,TRBJ1-4,.,.,CASITVGNGNEKLFF,TGTGCCAGCATAACGGTGGGAAACGGTAATGAAAAACTGTTTTTT
TRBV3-1,TRBJ2-5,.,TRBD2,CASSQRPRTSGSTRETQYF,TGTGCCAGCAGCCAACGGCCTCGAACTAGCGGGTCCACACGAGAGACCCAGTACTTC
TRBV6-5,TRBJ2-3,.,.,CAPRVGSTDTQYF,TGTGCCCCCAGGGTCGGGAGCACAGATACGCAGTATTTT
TRBV6-2/TRBV6-3,TRBJ2-5,few,.,CASINPRRTLETQYF,TGTGCCAGCATCAACCCGAGGAGAACTCTAGAGACCCAGTACTTC
TRBV11-2,TRBJ2-3,.,.,CASSTTDASTDTQYF,TGTGCCAGCAGCACCACGGACGCTAGCACAGATACGCAGTATTTT
TRBV20-1,TRBJ2-1,few,TRBD2,CSAPDYEREGFSDEQFF,TGCAGTGCGCCTGACTATGAGCGGGAGGGTTTTAGCGATGAGCAGTTCTTC
TRBV11-1,TRBJ2-7,.,.,CASSLGGVPRRTYEQYF,TGTGCCAGCAGCTTAGGCGGGGTCCCGCGGAGAACCTACGAGCAGTACTTC
TRBV29-1,TRBJ2-5,.,.,CSPGQQATQYF,TGCAGCCCAGGACAGCAAGCGACCCAGTACTTC
TRBV7-2,TRBJ2-5,few,.,CASSPGSGTQYF,TGTGCCAGCAGCCCCGGAAGTGGGACCCAGTACTTC
TRBV20-1,TRBJ2-7,.,.,CGARSGYNYEQYF,TGCGGTGCAAGGAGTGGGTACAACTACGAGCAGTACTTC
TRBV3-1,TRBJ2-1,once,.,CASSQVTRGNEQFF,TGTGCCAGCAGCCAGGTGACTAGGGGCAATGAGCAGTTCTTC
TRBV25-1,TRBJ2-3,.,.,CASSTILADTQYF,TGTGCCAGCAGCACGATCCTGGCAGATACGCAGTATTTT
TRBV5-1,TRBJ1-5,few,.,CASSLAPLGSNQPQHF,TGCGCCAGCAGCTTGGCCCCCCTGGGAAGCAATCAGCCCCAGCATTTT
TRBV5-1,TRBJ2-1,.,TRBD2,CASGEIGSGRGSYNEQFF,TGCGCCAGCGGAGAGATCGGTAGCGGGAGAGGCTCCTACAATGAGCAGTTCTTC
TRBV2,TRBJ2-4,few,.,CASSETSFGKNIQYF,TGTGCCAGCAGTGAAACTAGCTTCGGCAAAAACATTCAGTACTTC
TRBV29-1,TRBJ2-3,.,TRBD1,CSAGTGGDTQYF,TGCAGCGCTGGGACAGGCGGAGATACGCAGTATTTT
TRBV12-3/TRBV12-4,TRBJ1-2,few,.,CASSFSFGYTF,TGTGCCAGCAGTTTTTCATTTGGCTACACCTTC
TRBV24-1,TRBJ2-5,.,TRBD1,CATSGTGRQETQYF,TGTGCCACCAGTGGGACAGGGCGTCAAGAGACCCAGTACTTC
TRBV7-2,TRBJ2-7,.,TRBD1,CASRTPQGTYEQYF,TGTGCCAGCAGGACACCACAGGGGACCTACGAGCAGTACTTC
TRBV11-2,TRBJ2-3,.,TRBD1,CASSLQGAKRTDTQYF,TGTGCCAGCAGCTTACAGGGGGCGAAGAGGACAGATACGCAGTATTTT
TRBV5-1,TRBJ2-6,many,TRBD2,CASSNGTSGRASSGANVLTF,TGCGCCAGCAGCAACGGGACTAGCGGGAGGGCCTCCTCTGGGGCCAACGTCCTGACTTTC
TRBV18,TRBJ2-1,.,TRBD1,CASSPGTGHFDEQFF,TGTGCCAGCTCACCGGGGACAGGACACTTCGATGAGCAGTTCTTC
TRBV7-2,TRBJ2-7,many,.,CASSLDWYEQYF,TGTGCCAGCAGCTTAGATTGGTACGAGCAGTACTTC
TRBV6-2/TRBV6-3,TRBJ2-5,.,.,CASSYRVVETQYF,TGTGCCAGCAGTTACAGGGTCGTCGAGACCCAGTACTTC
TRBV7-8,TRBJ2-4,.,.,CASSLPPFFTGAPRGNIQYF,TGTGCCAGCAGCTTGCCCCCGTTTTTCACCGGGGCCCCGAGGGGGAACATTCAGTACTTC
TRBV20-1,TRBJ2-7,.,.,CSARDLAEQYF,TGCAGTGCTAGAGATTTGGCTGAGCAGTACTTC
TRBV20-1,TRBJ1-2,few,.,CSARVWGFDYGYTF,TGCAGTGCTAGAGTCTGGGGGTTTGACTATGGCTACACCTTC